A selection of T cell receptor beta chains follows, all from one sample in a study of cytomegalovirus exposure and HLA in healthy donors. Using immunoSEQ multiplex PCR, the repertoire was profiled, and TCRdb retains in-frame clones only, with some absent. The repertoire holds 200,000 or so clones, approximately 84% seen once, with less than 6% in the top ten. The sample taken for sequencing was PBMCs. These TCRs come from a woman in her twenties or thirties in good health and CMV-seropositive. Each CDR3 is given with its conserved first and last residue. A D gene is named only where the DNA matches it firmly. Clone size is not always given. Where it is, it says once, few, many or a class for expanded clones.

>.|TRBJ1-2|TRBV6-1|.
CASRTGYGYTF
TGTGCCAGCAGAACAGGCTATGGCTACACCTTC
>.|TRBJ2-2|TRBV2|.
CASKTIPAVGELFF
TGTGCCAGTAAGACTATCCCAGCGGTTGGGGAGCTGTTTTTT
>TRBD1|TRBJ2-1|TRBV7-6|.
CASSQLQGQAGAKFF
TGTGCCAGCAGCCAACTACAGGGGCAGGCTGGAGCAAAGTTCTTC
>.|TRBJ1-2|TRBV19|once
CASSPRQSITYGYTF
TGTGCCAGTAGTCCCAGACAGTCCATCACCTATGGCTACACCTTC
>.|TRBJ2-1|TRBV9|.
CASARFSYNEQFF
TGTGCCAGCGCGCGGTTCTCCTACAATGAGCAGTTCTTC
>TRBD2|TRBJ2-2|TRBV28|.
CASRPSGSADTGELFF
TGTGCCAGCAGACCTAGCGGGAGTGCCGACACCGGGGAGCTGTTTTTT
>TRBD1|TRBJ2-3|TRBV2|.
CASSDVERGPVGDTQYF
TGTGCCAGCAGTGACGTAGAAAGGGGGCCTGTGGGAGATACGCAGTATTTT
>.|TRBJ2-2|TRBV18|.
CASSPTRRNTGELFF
TGTGCCAGCTCACCAACCAGGCGGAACACCGGGGAGCTGTTTTTT
>TRBD2|TRBJ2-3|TRBV2|few
CASSEFGGRSADTQYF
TGTGCCAGCAGTGAGTTCGGCGGGAGGAGCGCAGATACGCAGTATTTT
>.|TRBJ1-5|TRBV7-2|.
CASSLAGSSPRQPQHF
TGTGCCAGCAGCTTAGCCGGATCCTCGCCCAGGCAGCCCCAGCATTTT
>.|TRBJ1-4|TRBV7-6|once
CASSLDYRHEKLFF
TGTGCCAGCAGCTTAGACTATAGACATGAAAAACTGTTTTTT
>.|TRBJ1-5|TRBV6-6|once
CASSYSPGLNQPQHF
TGTGCCAGCAGTTACTCACCGGGATTAAATCAGCCCCAGCATTTT
>TRBD2|TRBJ2-2|TRBV6-5|.
CATKGAGGRTGELFF
TGTGCCACCAAGGGGGCGGGGGGGCGAACCGGGGAGCTGTTTTTT
>.|TRBJ2-7|TRBV11-2|.
CASTGQSLLRYF
TGTGCCAGCACCGGACAGAGCTTACTGCGGTACTTC
>.|TRBJ1-1|TRBV5-6|.
CASSSLGTEAFF
TGTGCCAGCAGCTCCCTCGGCACTGAAGCTTTCTTT
>TRBD1|TRBJ2-5|TRBV28|.
CASRVTGVAETQYF
TGTGCCAGCAGGGTGACAGGGGTGGCTGAGACCCAGTACTTC
>TRBD1|TRBJ1-1|TRBV5-1|once
CASSLQGANTEAFF
TGCGCCAGCAGCTTGCAGGGGGCAAACACTGAAGCTTTCTTT
>TRBD2|TRBJ2-1|TRBV4-1|few
CASSQGLAGVFSIQFF
TGCGCCAGCAGCCAGGGACTAGCGGGGGTTTTTTCAATCCAGTTCTTC
>.|TRBJ1-5|TRBV7-8|.
CASSLGLQPQHF
TGTGCCAGCAGCTTAGGTTTACAGCCCCAGCATTTT
>TRBD1|TRBJ2-5|TRBV5-6|.
CASSSGQGILETQYF
TGTGCCAGCAGCTCGGGACAGGGGATTTTAGAGACCCAGTACTTC
>.|TRBJ2-5|TRBV5-1|.
CASSLGAGTAVETQYF
TGCGCCAGCAGCTTGGGGGCCGGGACTGCTGTGGAGACCCAGTACTTC
>TRBD2|TRBJ2-3|TRBV4-1|once
CASSQEIAGATDTQYF
TGCGCCAGCAGCCAAGAAATAGCGGGAGCTACAGATACGCAGTATTTT
>.|TRBJ2-7|TRBV4-2|.
CASSQDLGEFREQYF
TGTGCCAGCAGCCAAGATCTTGGAGAGTTTCGCGAGCAGTACTTC
>.|TRBJ2-5|TRBV28|.
CASSYPSPKSAGAHQETQYF
TGTGCCAGCAGTTACCCCTCCCCAAAGTCTGCGGGGGCCCACCAAGAGACCCAGTACTTC
>TRBD2|TRBJ2-7|TRBV14|.
CASGLADFSEQYF
TGTGCCAGCGGACTAGCGGATTTTAGCGAGCAGTACTTC
>TRBD1|TRBJ1-2|TRBV7-9|few
CASSLDSGTGNSF
TGTGCCAGCAGCTTAGACTCTGGGACAGGGAACTCCTTC
>.|TRBJ1-2|TRBV4-2|few
CASSQDREDTYTF
TGTGCCAGCAGCCAAGATCGGGAGGATACCTACACCTTC
>.|TRBJ2-2|TRBV27|.
CASSSQGRGTGELFF
TGTGCCAGCAGTTCACAGGGAAGGGGCACCGGGGAGCTGTTTTTT
>.|TRBJ2-2|TRBV5-1|once
CASSVSPTGELFF
TGCGCCAGCAGCGTCAGTCCCACCGGGGAGCTGTTTTTT
>.|TRBJ1-1|TRBV2|.
CASSDFGGTEAFF
TGTGCCAGCAGTGATTTCGGGGGCACTGAAGCTTTCTTT
>TRBD1|TRBJ1-2|TRBV7-9|.
CASSLGGQGDGYTF
TGTGCCAGCAGCTTAGGAGGACAGGGGGATGGCTACACCTTC
>.|TRBJ1-4|TRBV4-1|.
CASSQERGAVEKLFF
TGCGCCAGCAGCCAAGAGCGGGGGGCGGTTGAAAAACTGTTTTTT
>.|TRBJ2-3|TRBV28|.
CASIAGGGTQYF
TGTGCCAGCATCGCCGGAGGGGGCACGCAGTATTTT
>TRBD2|TRBJ2-1|TRBV7-9|.
CASSLVGAGAYNEQFF
TGTGCCAGCAGCTTAGTTGGAGCGGGAGCGTACAATGAGCAGTTCTTC
>.|TRBJ2-7|TRBV10-3|.
CAIRSSYEQYF
TGTGCCATTCGGTCCTCCTACGAGCAGTACTTC
>.|TRBJ2-6|TRBV7-9|.
CASSLAEGSPSGANVLTF
TGTGCCAGCAGCTTAGCCGAAGGGAGCCCCTCTGGGGCCAACGTCCTGACTTTC
>.|TRBJ1-4|TRBV5-1|.
CASRPVWGEEKLFF
TGCGCCAGCAGACCTGTCTGGGGGGAGGAAAAACTGTTTTTT
>.|TRBJ1-2|TRBV18|.
CASSPPTELYGYTF
TGTGCCAGCTCACCACCGACGGAGCTCTATGGCTACACCTTC
>TRBD2|TRBJ2-1|TRBV2|.
CASSETTSGPPGTFF
TGTGCCAGCAGTGAAACAACTAGCGGGCCCCCGGGCACGTTCTTC
>TRBD1|TRBJ1-4|TRBV7-9|.
CASSLTGASEKLFF
TGTGCCAGCAGCTTAACAGGGGCGAGTGAAAAACTGTTTTTT
>.|TRBJ1-5|TRBV6-4|.
CASSQEGGQPQHF
TGTGCCAGCAGCCAGGAGGGTGGTCAGCCCCAGCATTTT
>.|TRBJ2-1|TRBV6-5|.
CASSLSGSSYNEQFF
TGTGCCAGCAGTTTAAGCGGTAGCTCCTACAATGAGCAGTTCTTC
>.|TRBJ2-7|TRBV19|few
CASSIRVRGALPHEQYF
TGTGCCAGTAGTATCCGGGTCCGGGGGGCGCTCCCCCACGAGCAGTACTTC
>TRBD1|TRBJ2-7|TRBV6-5|.
CASSYSNRGVGEQYF
TGTGCCAGCAGTTACTCGAACAGGGGGGTCGGGGAGCAGTACTTC
>.|TRBJ1-1|TRBV27|.
CASRTGVLTEAFF
TGTGCCAGCAGGACTGGCGTCCTCACTGAAGCTTTCTTT
>TRBD1|TRBJ1-2|TRBV5-1|once
CASSQGQESIWGYTF
TGCGCCAGCAGCCAAGGACAGGAGTCGATATGGGGCTACACCTTC
>TRBD1|TRBJ1-5|TRBV28|few
CASSLRQGANQPQHF
TGTGCCAGCAGTTTACGACAGGGGGCTAATCAGCCCCAGCATTTT
>.|TRBJ2-6|TRBV10-1|.
CASRGQLHSGANVLTF
TGCGCCAGCCGCGGACAGCTGCACTCTGGGGCCAACGTCCTGACTTTC
>.|TRBJ1-5|TRBV7-2|.
CASSLGRGSNQPQHF
TGTGCCAGCAGCTTAGGCAGGGGTAGCAATCAGCCCCAGCATTTT
>TRBD2|TRBJ2-1|TRBV27|.
CASIGAGGPYNEQFF
TGTGCCAGCATAGGGGCGGGGGGCCCCTACAATGAGCAGTTCTTC
>TRBD1|TRBJ1-6|TRBV19|.
CASSTPGTANSPLHF
TGTGCCAGTAGTACACCCGGGACAGCTAATTCACCCCTCCACTTT
>.|TRBJ1-1|TRBV2|.
CASNRERSTEAFF
TGTGCCAGCAACAGGGAAAGGAGCACTGAAGCTTTCTTT
>.|TRBJ2-7|TRBV2|.
CASKGLGVREQYF
TGTGCCAGCAAAGGACTTGGGGTTCGGGAGCAGTACTTC